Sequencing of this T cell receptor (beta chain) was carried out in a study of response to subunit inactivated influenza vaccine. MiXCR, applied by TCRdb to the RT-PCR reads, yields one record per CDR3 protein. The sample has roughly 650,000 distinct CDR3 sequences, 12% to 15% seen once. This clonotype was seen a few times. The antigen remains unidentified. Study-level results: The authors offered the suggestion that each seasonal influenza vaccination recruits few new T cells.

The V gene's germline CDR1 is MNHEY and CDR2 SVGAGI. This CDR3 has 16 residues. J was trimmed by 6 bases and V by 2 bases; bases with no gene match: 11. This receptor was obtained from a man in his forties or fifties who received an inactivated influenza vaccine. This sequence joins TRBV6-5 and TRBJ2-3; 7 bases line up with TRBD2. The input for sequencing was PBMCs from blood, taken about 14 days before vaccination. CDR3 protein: CASSYRLASLRDTQYF. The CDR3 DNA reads TGTGCCAGCAGTTACAGACTAGCCTCCTTGCGGGATACGCAGTATTTT.